This passage covers 18 T cell receptor beta chains from one sample sequenced in a study of blood T cells in healthy people across ages. The authors ran a second PCR of roughly 6 to 11 cycles using a sample-barcoded 5' primer and a J-beta primer mix. TCRdb reanalysed the 5' RACE reads using MiXCR and keeps one entry per CDR3 protein. Seen here are nearly 800,000 distinct CDR3 sequences, about 25% observed once, and the top ten hold approximately 4%. The same sample was also used in a study of T cells of mothers and their children.

Input material: blood. Every receptor here comes from a boy aged 10-17 years in good health.

Only a few counts were recorded for this clonotype. J is TRBJ2-1 and V is TRBV24-1; 15 positions agree with TRBD2. CDR3 size: 16 residues. Germline CDR1 KGHDR, CDR2 SFDVKD. The junction had 4 bases not matched to a gene; V was cut back by 1 base and J by 10 bases. This CDR3 reads CATSDFGTSGRREQFF. CDR3 in DNA: TGTGCCACCAGTGATTTCGGGACTAGCGGGAGGAGAGAGCAGTTCTTC.

The V call is TRBV5-1, the J call TRBJ2-3, with TRBD2 matching over 10 bases. V lost 4 bases to trimming and J lost 4 bases; unmatched junction nucleotides: 9. CDR1 is SGHRS, CDR2 YFSETQ, per germline. CDR3 length: 16 residues. The CDR3 sequence: CASSRLAGGIADTQYF. CDR3 DNA: TGCGCCAGCAGCCGCTTAGCGGGAGGAATCGCAGATACGCAGTATTTT.

This clonotype was counted only a few times. The chain links TRBV11-2 to TRBJ2-5; D unclear. The J call may be in error: the DNA end matches TRBJ2-1 better. Germline values: CDR1 SGHAT, CDR2 FQNNGV. The CDR3 is 12 amino acids. CDR3 sequence reads: CASNGPENEQFF. The CDR3 coding sequence is TGTGCCAGCAACGGGCCGGAAAATGAGCAGTTCTTC.

The chain couples TRBV7-2 to TRBJ2-3, with 7 bases aligning to TRBD2. The ends lost 5 bases at V and 3 bases at J; junction bases unmatched: 23. The CDR3 runs 20 residues. Germline V gene lookup returns CDR1 SGHTA and CDR2 FQGNSA. The CDR3 protein is CASSRPGTTLRGALTDTQYF. CDR3 DNA sequence: TGTGCCAGCAGCCGTCCCGGGACTACGTTGCGGGGCGCTCTAACAGATACGCAGTATTTT.

The table lists this clonotype with many counts. V and J are TRBV12-3 or TRBV12-4 and TRBJ2-5, with a tentative D call TRBD2 (6 bases). This CDR3 comprises 11 residues. The V end lost 5 bases, the J end lost 7 bases, and 8 bases lay between the germline ends. The CDR3 DNA is TGTGCCAGCAGTCTGGGGGGGACCCAGTACTTC. Its translation: CASSLGGTQYF.

About this clonotype itself: A much more abundant neighbour one base away suggests this may be a read error. The rearrangement links TRBV7-2 to TRBJ2-7; possible D gene TRBD1, 5 bases. Between the trimmed V and J ends, which lost 5 bases and 4 bases, there was a span of 12 bases. CDR1 is SGHTA, CDR2 FQGNSA, per germline. The CDR3 runs 13 residues. In DNA form, the CDR3 reads TGTGCCAGCAGCCACCAGGACAAATACGAGCAGTACTTC. This gives the protein CASSHQDKYEQYF. The entire variable domain, with the rest obtained from reference TRBV7-2 and TRBJ2-7, is as follows: GAGVSQSPSNKVTEKGKDVELRCDPISGHTALYWYRQSLGQGLEFLIYFQGNSAPDKSGLPSDRFSAERTGGSVSTLTIQRTQQEDSAVYLCASSHQDKYEQYFGPGTRLTVT.

This clonotype was detected a few times. The V call is TRBV7-9, the J call TRBJ2-5; D possibly uses TRBD1 or TRBD2 (5 bases each). V dropped 2 bases and J dropped 5 bases, with 15 bases sitting between them. Germline lookup yields CDR1 SEHNR and CDR2 FQNEAQ (reference sequence). The CDR3 has 15 residues. CDR3 DNA sequence: TGTGCCAGCAGCTTATTTCTTGGGGGTGCCGAGACCCAGTACTTC. Translated: CASSLFLGGAETQYF.

This clonotype has ten or more counts. This chain connects TRBV29-1 to TRBJ2-3; 10 bases align to TRBD1. The CDR3 consists of 14 residues. Germline-derived CDR1 and CDR2 are SQVTM and ANQGSEA. V lost 3 bases to trimming and J lost 1 base; unmatched junction nucleotides: 1. The CDR3 spells CSVEGQGRTDTQYF. In DNA form, the CDR3 reads TGCAGCGTTGAGGGACAGGGGCGCACAGATACGCAGTATTTT.

CDR3 region: CSVSGLGGPTDTQYF. The CDR3 region has the DNA TGCAGCGTTTCCGGACTAGGGGGACCCACAGATACGCAGTATTTT. The chain uses TRBV29-1 and TRBJ2-3; possibly TRBD2 for D (7 bases). Trimming removed 5 bases at V and 2 bases at J, with 17 bases between. The germline V gene has CDR1 SQVTM and CDR2 ANQGSEA. The CDR3 is made up of 15 amino acids.

The rearrangement uses TRBV19 and TRBJ1-5, with 9 bases identical to TRBD1. The germline gives CDR1 LNHDA, CDR2 SQIVND (reference sequence). Trimming at V came to 9 bases and at J to 7 bases, leaving 7 bases not matched to a gene. This CDR3 comprises 13 residues. The CDR3 sequence: CASWDRVDQPQHF. The CDR3 DNA is TGTGCCAGCTGGGACAGGGTGGACCAGCCCCAGCATTTT.

This clonotype appeared a few times. The V gene is TRBV5-6, the J gene TRBJ1-1; 8 positions match TRBD1. The V gene end was trimmed by 5 bases and the J gene end by 4 bases; junction bases not matched to a gene: 7. The CDR3 is 14 residues long. Germline assignment: CDR1 SGHDT and CDR2 YYEEEE. In DNA, the CDR3 is TGTGCCAGCAGACGGACAGGGCCTTCCACTGAAGCTTTCTTT. It encodes CASRRTGPSTEAFF.

The V and J genes are TRBV28 and TRBJ1-3, with a weak D call TRBD1 (5 bases). The CDR3 runs 16 residues. Trimming removed 8 bases at V and 0 bases at J, with 17 bases between. Germline V CDR1 and CDR2: MDHEN, SYDVKM. CDR3 coding DNA: TGTGCCAGCGCCGGGGGGGGAAAGGACTCTGGAAACACCATATATTTT. Its protein product is CASAGGGKDSGNTIYF.

This clonotype was seen more than once but under ten times. V gene TRBV7-9 combines with J gene TRBJ1-6; tentative D call: TRBD1 (5 bases). Trimming stripped 1 base from V and 9 bases from J, with 13 bases between. The CDR3 sequence is 15 residues long. Germline V gene sequence: CDR1 SEHNR, CDR2 FQNEAQ (reference sequence). CDR3 nucleotides: TGTGCCAGCAGCTTAGGGGTGGGGGAAGCTTCACCCCTCCACTTT. It yields the protein CASSLGVGEASPLHF.

This chain joins TRBV2 and TRBJ2-1, with D possibly TRBD1 on 5 matching bases. Trimming removed 4 bases from V and 6 bases from J, with 7 bases in between. CDR1 and CDR2 (germline): SNHLY, FYNNEI. The CDR3 has 12 residues. As DNA, the CDR3 is TGTGCCAGCAGTGGGCAGGGCAATGAGCAGTTCTTC. Protein sequence: CASSGQGNEQFF.

V and J are TRBV29-1 and TRBJ1-1, with D perhaps matching TRBD1 (5 bases). Germline V CDR1 and CDR2: SQVTM, ANQGSEA. The CDR3 consists of 13 residues. Trimming took off 5 bases at V and 1 base at J, with 11 bases between the two ends. The CDR3 here is CSVWAGRNTEAFF. The CDR3 DNA reads as TGCAGCGTTTGGGCAGGGAGGAACACTGAAGCTTTCTTT.

This chain joins TRBV11-2 and TRBJ2-3; 12 bases are a match to TRBD2. The germline gives CDR1 SGHAT, CDR2 FQNNGV. This CDR3 is 17 amino acids long. J gave up 6 bases and V 2 bases, and 9 bases lay outside the gene matches. Here the CDR3 reads CASSLLLAGGSPDTQYF. CDR3 sequence (DNA): TGTGCCAGCAGCTTATTACTAGCGGGAGGTTCTCCGGATACGCAGTATTTT.

This clonotype was picked up a small number of times. The chain links TRBV7-9 to TRBJ2-7; tentatively, D is TRBD2 (6 bases). The CDR3 is 12 amino acids. Germline V gene lookup returns CDR1 SEHNR and CDR2 FQNEAQ (reference sequence). V was cut by 6 bases and J by 5 bases, with 11 bases left in between. CDR3 in amino acids: CASSGGNHEQYF. Here the CDR3 DNA reads TGTGCCAGCAGTGGAGGGAACCACGAGCAGTACTTC.

This clonotype has a handful of counts. With a much larger clone just one base away, this may be a read error. The chain couples TRBV14 to TRBJ2-5; the D is unclear. The assigned J gene may be wrong: the sequence end matches TRBJ2-7 better. The CDR3 runs to 12 residues. Germline CDR1 reads SGHDN; CDR2 reads FVKESK. The CDR3 region is CASSLDGNEQYF. CDR3 DNA sequence: TGTGCCAGCAGCTTGGACGGTAACGAGCAGTACTTC.